This T cell receptor (beta chain) was identified during a study of regulatory T cells in long-lasting Graves disease. HTBI primers from iRepertoire and Arm-PCR of CDR3 regions yielded the TCR beta libraries. MiXCR, run by TCRdb on the multiplex PCR reads, gives a single entry per CDR3 protein. The sample lists about 530,000 distinct CDR3 sequences; roughly 16% were seen once. As to time point: newly diagnosed GD, antithyroid drugs for less than 3 months. PBMC-extracted RNA yielded the TCR library. Germline V gene data show CDR1 as SQVTM and CDR2 as ANQGSEA. The length of the CDR3 is 12 residues. V lost 5 bases and J lost 7, with 14 bases in between. The sample also formed part of further work on T cells in Graves' hyperthyroidism and ophthalmopathy. In that study: The HTBI set primed first-round TCR CDR3 RT-PCR. For ophthalmopathy, model prediction preceded onset by a median about 6 months.

The sample in question was peripheral blood mononuclear cells (PBMCs), obtained at new diagnosis, from a patient treated with antithyroid drugs. The clonotype comes from a woman aged 35-65 years with Graves disease. The V and J genes are TRBV29-1 and TRBJ1-2; D gene unclear. The CDR3 loop is CSVRSGLRGYTF. CDR3 nucleotide sequence: TGCAGCGTTCGCTCCGGACTTCGTGGCTACACCTTC.